Listed below are T cell receptor beta chains from one sample, sequenced in a study of shared clonotypes between healthy human individuals. Clones were sequenced by immunoSEQ multiplex PCR, and TCRdb holds only the in-frame ones, with some missing. Of 950,000 to 1,300,000 clones listed, about 80% are singletons. Sample: memory CD4+ T cells sorted from blood. The receptors originated from a man younger than 35 in good health. The CDR3 runs from the conserved cysteine through the conserved F or W. D genes are given only for firm matches. Clone size is stated in some rows and not others, as once, few, many or a class when expanded.

v_call: TRBV6-1; d_call: -; j_call: TRBJ1-3; clone_size: -; cdr3_aa: CASVPPWEGGNTIYF; cdr3_nt: TGTGCCAGCGTCCCCCCGTGGGAGGGGGGAAACACCATATATTTT
v_call: TRBV10-3; d_call: -; j_call: TRBJ2-7; clone_size: -; cdr3_aa: CAISELQGKNEQYF; cdr3_nt: TGTGCCATCAGTGAGTTGCAGGGGAAGAACGAGCAGTACTTC
v_call: TRBV10-1; d_call: -; j_call: TRBJ2-1; clone_size: -; cdr3_aa: CASSPGISEQFF; cdr3_nt: TGCGCCAGCAGTCCCGGGATTTCCGAGCAGTTCTTC
v_call: TRBV20-1; d_call: -; j_call: TRBJ2-4; clone_size: -; cdr3_aa: CSAALDIQYF; cdr3_nt: TGCAGTGCTGCCTTGGACATTCAGTACTTC
v_call: TRBV6-1; d_call: -; j_call: TRBJ1-1; clone_size: -; cdr3_aa: CASTKNTEAFF; cdr3_nt: TGTGCCAGCACCAAGAACACTGAAGCTTTCTTT
v_call: TRBV27; d_call: TRBD1; j_call: TRBJ2-1; clone_size: -; cdr3_aa: CASSIQGLSYNEQFF; cdr3_nt: TGTGCCAGCAGCATACAGGGGTTGTCGTACAATGAGCAGTTCTTC
v_call: TRBV18; d_call: -; j_call: TRBJ1-1; clone_size: -; cdr3_aa: CASSPFQGSLEAFF; cdr3_nt: TGTGCCAGCTCACCTTTTCAGGGGTCGTTGGAAGCTTTCTTT
v_call: TRBV10-3; d_call: TRBD2; j_call: TRBJ2-1; clone_size: -; cdr3_aa: CAISAPGTSGYNEQFF; cdr3_nt: TGTGCCATCAGTGCTCCAGGGACTAGCGGCTACAATGAGCAGTTCTTC
v_call: TRBV5-1; d_call: TRBD1; j_call: TRBJ2-7; clone_size: -; cdr3_aa: CASSFPETGRTYEQYF; cdr3_nt: TGCGCCAGCAGCTTCCCCGAGACAGGGCGTACCTACGAGCAGTACTTC
v_call: TRBV30; d_call: -; j_call: TRBJ1-1; clone_size: few; cdr3_aa: CAWSEGFGTEAFF; cdr3_nt: TGTGCCTGGAGTGAAGGGTTTGGCACTGAAGCTTTCTTT
v_call: TRBV6-9; d_call: TRBD1; j_call: TRBJ1-2; clone_size: -; cdr3_aa: CASITTGYCGYTF; cdr3_nt: TGTGCCAGCATCACGACAGGGTACTGTGGCTACACCTTC
v_call: TRBV5-1; d_call: -; j_call: TRBJ2-2; clone_size: -; cdr3_aa: CASRSTGTANTGELFF; cdr3_nt: TGCGCCAGCAGGAGCACTGGGACTGCGAACACCGGGGAGCTGTTTTTT
v_call: TRBV5-8; d_call: -; j_call: TRBJ1-6; clone_size: -; cdr3_aa: CASSLLDNSPLHF; cdr3_nt: TGTGCCAGCAGCTTGCTGGATAATTCACCCCTCCACTTT
v_call: TRBV5-1; d_call: TRBD2; j_call: TRBJ2-1; clone_size: -; cdr3_aa: CASTPQGLAASYNEQFF; cdr3_nt: TGCGCCAGCACTCCTCAGGGACTAGCGGCCTCCTACAATGAGCAGTTCTTC
v_call: TRBV7-2; d_call: -; j_call: TRBJ1-1; clone_size: few; cdr3_aa: CASSLAGGNTEAFF; cdr3_nt: TGTGCCAGCAGCTTAGCCGGGGGGAACACTGAAGCTTTCTTT
v_call: TRBV5-4; d_call: TRBD1; j_call: TRBJ1-2; clone_size: -; cdr3_aa: CASLRDRATNYGYTF; cdr3_nt: TGTGCCAGCCTCCGGGACAGGGCCACTAACTATGGCTACACCTTC
v_call: TRBV28; d_call: TRBD2; j_call: TRBJ2-3; clone_size: -; cdr3_aa: CASSLGLAGGYTQYF; cdr3_nt: TGTGCCAGCAGTCTTGGACTAGCGGGGGGTTATACGCAGTATTTT
v_call: TRBV4-3; d_call: TRBD2; j_call: TRBJ2-3; clone_size: -; cdr3_aa: CASSQDLASGSRADTQYF; cdr3_nt: TGCGCCAGCAGCCAAGATTTGGCTAGCGGGAGTCGGGCAGATACGCAGTATTTT
v_call: TRBV10-3; d_call: -; j_call: TRBJ2-7; clone_size: -; cdr3_aa: CAISSTPSSYEQYF; cdr3_nt: TGTGCCATCAGTTCAACTCCATCCTCCTACGAGCAGTACTTC
v_call: TRBV4-3; d_call: -; j_call: TRBJ1-2; clone_size: -; cdr3_aa: CASSQDQNSLYGYTF; cdr3_nt: TGCGCCAGCAGCCAAGATCAGAACAGTCTCTATGGCTACACCTTC
v_call: TRBV7-7; d_call: -; j_call: TRBJ1-2; clone_size: -; cdr3_aa: CASSLARLGDALAYGYTF; cdr3_nt: TGTGCTAGCAGCTTAGCGAGGTTGGGGGACGCCTTGGCCTATGGCTACACCTTC
v_call: TRBV5-4; d_call: TRBD2; j_call: TRBJ2-5; clone_size: once; cdr3_aa: CAGGVAGDQETQYF; cdr3_nt: TGTGCTGGGGGAGTAGCGGGGGACCAAGAGACCCAGTACTTC
v_call: TRBV20-1; d_call: -; j_call: TRBJ1-2; clone_size: once; cdr3_aa: CSARLSYGYTF; cdr3_nt: TGCAGTGCTAGATTGTCTTATGGCTACACCTTC
v_call: TRBV9; d_call: TRBD2; j_call: TRBJ2-3; clone_size: -; cdr3_aa: CASSAVAGGADTQYF; cdr3_nt: TGTGCCAGCAGCGCGGTAGCGGGGGGGGCAGATACGCAGTATTTT
v_call: TRBV27; d_call: TRBD1; j_call: TRBJ2-6; clone_size: -; cdr3_aa: CASRRPGQGGSGANVLTF; cdr3_nt: TGTGCCAGCAGGAGACCGGGACAGGGAGGCTCTGGGGCCAACGTCCTGACTTTC
v_call: TRBV7-6; d_call: -; j_call: TRBJ2-3; clone_size: few; cdr3_aa: CASSLAGYTDTQYF; cdr3_nt: TGTGCCAGCAGCTTAGCGGGATACACAGATACGCAGTATTTT
v_call: TRBV18; d_call: TRBD1; j_call: TRBJ2-5; clone_size: -; cdr3_aa: CASSPTTGGLETQYF; cdr3_nt: TGTGCCAGCTCACCAACGACAGGGGGCCTAGAGACCCAGTACTTC
v_call: TRBV18; d_call: -; j_call: TRBJ1-2; clone_size: few; cdr3_aa: CASSPRQPDGYTF; cdr3_nt: TGTGCCAGCTCACCACGTCAGCCGGATGGCTACACCTTC
v_call: TRBV7-9; d_call: -; j_call: TRBJ2-1; clone_size: -; cdr3_aa: CASSLLNEQFF; cdr3_nt: TGTGCCAGCAGCTTGTTGAATGAGCAGTTCTTC